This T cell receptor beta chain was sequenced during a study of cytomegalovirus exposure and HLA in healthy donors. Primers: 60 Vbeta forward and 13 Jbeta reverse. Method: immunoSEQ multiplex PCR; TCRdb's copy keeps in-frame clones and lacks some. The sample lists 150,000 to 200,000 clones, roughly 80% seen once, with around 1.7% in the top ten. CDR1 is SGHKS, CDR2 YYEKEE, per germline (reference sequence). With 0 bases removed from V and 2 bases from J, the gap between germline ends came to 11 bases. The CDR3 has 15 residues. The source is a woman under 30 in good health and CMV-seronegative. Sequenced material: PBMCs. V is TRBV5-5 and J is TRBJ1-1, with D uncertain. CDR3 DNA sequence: TGTGCCAGCAGCTTGGCCGGGATCATCAACACTGAAGCTTTCTTT. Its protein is CASSLAGIINTEAFF. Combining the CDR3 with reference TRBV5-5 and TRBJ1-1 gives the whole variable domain DAGVTQSPTHLIKTRGQQVTLRCSPISGHKSVSWYQQVLGQGPQFIFQYYEKEERGRGNFPDRFSARQFPNYSSELNVNALLLGDSALYLCASSLAGIINTEAFFGQGTRLTVV.